This TCR beta chain is drawn from a study of early T cells in non-severe SARS-CoV-2 infection listed by TCRdb under 2021. In the study overall: Because TCR sequencing relied on bulk RNA taken from unsorted whole blood, pairing of alpha and beta chains was not possible. What the work shows at the level of the full study, not this receptor alone: VDJdb matching was skewed toward anti-spike CD8 responses and likely underestimated virus-specific expansions, missing private and CD4 specificities.

From the germline V gene, CDR1 is SQVTM and CDR2 is ANQGSEA. From the cysteine through the phenylalanine, the CDR3 covers 15 amino acids. Only the CDR3 DNA stays, 45 bases, in frame from base 1. Trimming takes 5 bases off V and 1 base off J; junction bases not matched to a gene: 8. Turning to this clonotype: This clone's antigen is unknown. Per-nucleotide qualities are absent, and no much larger clonotype sits a single base away.

The library was made by 5' RACE. Sequencer: NextSeq 500. Unique molecular identifiers were attached to individual cDNA molecules in the TCR library protocol so that sequencing error and PCR bias could be corrected. TCR alpha and beta chains were both sequenced, and the abundances of alpha and beta sequences in each sample were closely correlated with each other. The authors' pipeline ran thus. Decombinator V4 was used to annotate the V gene, J gene and CDR3 of the TCR sequences. TCRs were defined as expanded if a significant change between any two time points was detected under a Poisson model with p below 0.0001. Abundances of TCRs were expressed as counts per million after normalisation to the total number of TCRs sequenced in each sample. TRAV1-2 paired with TRAJ12, TRAJ20 or TRAJ33 defined MAIT TCRs, while TRAV10 paired with TRAJ18 defined iNKT TCRs. VDJdb, accessed 1 November 2021, was searched for CMV, EBV and SARS-CoV-2 annotated TCRs, with TCRs annotated for multiple antigens excluded. TCRdb reanalyzed the raw reads on its own, using fastp at Q25 for trimming and MiXCR for clone calling, and kept in-frame beta chains. Merged by CDR3 protein, the rows form single entries marked with the most common genes and DNA. It is TCRdb's table, rather than the study itself, that gives the V and J calls and clone size. In this sample the table shows under 60,000 distinct CDR3 sequences, over 10% of which occur a single time. About 9.4% of the sample rests with the top ten.

This was a case-control study nested in a cohort of healthcare workers in London, UK, who had nasopharyngeal swab PCR tests and blood samples taken every week. Healthcare workers were recruited between 23 and 31 March 2020, during the week of the UK lockdown, and were followed weekly for up to about 15 weeks. The rearrangement combines TRBV29-1 with TRBJ1-1; 9 central bases correspond to TRBD1. The sample was whole blood. The receptor's source is an adult who was a healthcare worker with PCR-confirmed SARS-CoV-2 infection or an uninfected control (not recorded which). The CDR3 amino acid sequence is: CSVFPQQGANTEAFF. The base sequence is TGCAGCGTTTTTCCCCAACAGGGGGCGAACACTGAAGCTTTCTTT.